Presented here are 10 T cell receptor beta chains from one specimen sequenced in a study of cytomegalovirus exposure and HLA in healthy donors. The PCR employed 60 Vbeta primers together with 13 Jbeta primers. Sequencing used immunoSEQ multiplex PCR; TCRdb keeps in-frame clones, though not all of them. The table shows under 200,000 clones, with roughly 82% occurring only once. The sample was PBMCs. These receptors were collected from a woman aged 45-59 years in good health and CMV-seropositive.

The chain is built from TRBV19 and TRBJ2-3; D is possibly TRBD2 (5 bases). The germline gives CDR1 LNHDA, CDR2 SQIVND (reference sequence). V dropped 5 bases and J dropped 7 bases, with 13 bases sitting between them. The CDR3 covers 13 residues. This CDR3 reads CASSWAGLNTQYF. In DNA, the CDR3 is TGTGCCAGTAGTTGGGCCGGACTCAATACGCAGTATTTT.

The chain combines TRBV5-4 with TRBJ2-7, with 8 bases fitting TRBD1. Trimming at V came to 5 bases and at J to 4 bases, leaving 8 bases not matched to a gene. Per germline, CDR1 SGHNT and CDR2 YYREEE (reference sequence). The length of the CDR3 is 14 residues. The CDR3 sequence is CASSPRQGRYEQYF. DNA of the CDR3: TGTGCCAGCAGTCCGCGACAGGGGCGTTACGAGCAGTACTTC.

CDR3 bases: TGTGCCAGCAGCCTGACGTCCGGCAGGTTATATGGCTACACCTTC. It is translated as CASSLTSGRLYGYTF. This sequence joins TRBV9 and TRBJ1-2; D not certain. V was shortened by 4 bases and J by 5 bases, with 18 bases between the two germline ends. This CDR3 has 15 residues. The V gene's germline CDR1 is SGDLS and CDR2 YYNGEE.

The chain uses TRBV5-1 and TRBJ2-5; 12 bases line up with TRBD1. CDR1 is SGHRS and CDR2 is YFSETQ in the germline V gene. The CDR3 is 16 amino acids. The junction had 8 bases not matched to a gene; V was cut back by 4 bases and J by 4 bases. The DNA for the CDR3 is TGCGCCAGCAGCGGGGGACAGGGGGCGTTTTCAGAGACCCAGTACTTC. It translates to CASSGGQGAFSETQYF.

This chain uses TRBV6-6 with TRBJ1-3; 7 bases are shared with TRBD1. The ends lost 4 bases at V and 4 bases at J; junction bases unmatched: 4. CDR3 size: 14 residues. Per the germline V gene, CDR1 is MNHNY and CDR2 is SVGAGI (reference sequence). CDR3 protein: CASSSGTEGNTIYF. CDR3 DNA: TGTGCCAGCAGTTCCGGGACAGAAGGAAACACCATATATTTT.

This clone was observed once. The rearrangement uses TRBV6-1 and TRBJ2-7; the D gene is possibly TRBD2 (6 bases). V shed 5 bases and J shed 2 bases, with 13 bases lying between them. The CDR3 has 14 amino acids. Per the germline V gene, CDR1 is MNHNS and CDR2 is SASEGT. This chain's CDR3 is CASSSWTTPYEQYF. The CDR3 DNA sequence: TGTGCCAGCAGTTCTTGGACTACCCCCTACGAGCAGTACTTC.

The J gene is TRBJ1-1, the V gene TRBV4-1; 8 nucleotides align to TRBD1. CDR3 length: 16 amino acids. J was trimmed by 0 bases and V by 3 bases; bases with no gene match: 6. Germline lookup yields CDR1 MGHRA and CDR2 YSYEKL. CDR3 bases: TGCGCCAGCAGCCATGGACAGGGCGGCATGAACACTGAAGCTTTCTTT. Protein product: CASSHGQGGMNTEAFF.

This clone came up a few times. J is TRBJ1-5 and V is TRBV2; 8 nucleotides line up with TRBD1. CDR1 is SNHLY, CDR2 FYNNEI, per germline. The ends lost 6 bases at V and 7 bases at J; junction bases unmatched: 8. The CDR3 has 14 residues. As DNA, the CDR3 is TGTGCCAGCAGCGATGGACAGGGCAGGCAGCCCCAGCATTTT. As protein: CASSDGQGRQPQHF.

The chain combines TRBV5-4 with TRBJ2-1; D is uncertain. V was clipped by 4 bases and J by 4 bases, with 9 bases between them. This CDR3 spans 13 amino acids. Per germline, CDR1 SGHNT and CDR2 YYREEE (reference sequence). The CDR3 sequence is CASSQERYNEQFF. The DNA for the CDR3 is TGTGCCAGCAGCCAAGAGAGGTACAATGAGCAGTTCTTC.

The sample holds a few counts of this clone. The genes are TRBV28 and TRBJ1-6; TRBD1 matches 8 bases. The CDR3 runs 12 residues. J was trimmed by 9 bases and V by 5 bases; bases with no gene match: 0. Germline-derived CDR1 and CDR2 are MDHEN and SYDVKM. The CDR3 region is CASSTGGSPLHF. CDR3 bases: TGTGCCAGCAGTACAGGGGGTTCACCCCTCCACTTT.